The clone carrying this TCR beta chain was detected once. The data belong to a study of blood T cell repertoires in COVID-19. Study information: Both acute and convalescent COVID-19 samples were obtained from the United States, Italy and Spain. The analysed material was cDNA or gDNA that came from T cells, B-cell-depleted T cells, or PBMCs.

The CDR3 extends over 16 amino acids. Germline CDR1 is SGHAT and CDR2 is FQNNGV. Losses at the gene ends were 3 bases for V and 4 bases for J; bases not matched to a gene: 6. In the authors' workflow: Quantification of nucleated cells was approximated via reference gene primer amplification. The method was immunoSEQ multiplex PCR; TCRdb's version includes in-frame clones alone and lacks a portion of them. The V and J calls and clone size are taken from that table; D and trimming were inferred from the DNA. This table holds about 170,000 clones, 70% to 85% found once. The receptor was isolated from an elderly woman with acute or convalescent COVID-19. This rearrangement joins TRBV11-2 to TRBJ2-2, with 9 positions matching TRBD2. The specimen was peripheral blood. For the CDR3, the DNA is TGTGCCAGCAGCTTGGGGCTAGCGGGACGCACCGGGGAGCTGTTTTTT. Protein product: CASSLGLAGRTGELFF.